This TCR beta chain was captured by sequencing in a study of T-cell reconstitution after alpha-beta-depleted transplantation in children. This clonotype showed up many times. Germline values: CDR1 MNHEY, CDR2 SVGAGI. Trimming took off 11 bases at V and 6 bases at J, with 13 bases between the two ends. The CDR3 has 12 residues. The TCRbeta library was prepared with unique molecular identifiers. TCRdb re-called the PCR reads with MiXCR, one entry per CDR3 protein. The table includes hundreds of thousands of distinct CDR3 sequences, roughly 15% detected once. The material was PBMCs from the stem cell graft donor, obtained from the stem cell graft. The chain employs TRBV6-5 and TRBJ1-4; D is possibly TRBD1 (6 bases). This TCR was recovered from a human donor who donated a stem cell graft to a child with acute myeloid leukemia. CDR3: CAARGLDEKLFF. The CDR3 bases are TGTGCCGCCCGGGGGCTGGATGAAAAACTGTTTTTT.